This T cell receptor beta chain was documented in a study of blood T cell repertoires in COVID-19 (TCRdb year 2020). Describing the broader study: Samples covering the acute and convalescent phases of COVID-19 were provided by collaborators in the United States, Italy and Spain. The prospective study material was composed of cDNA or gDNA derived from T cells, B-cell-depleted T cells, or PBMCs. Subjects who had been exposed to COVID-19, were actively infected with it, or had recovered from it provided the deeply sampled blood TCRbeta repertoires that made up the dataset. The repertoires were made available in a free public database intended to serve as a resource for research on the immune response to SARS-CoV-2. Samples came from the ongoing ImmuneRACE study (first 160 participants) plus 1,254 subjects from 6 global collaborators. Sample metadata almost always included a de-identified subject ID, COVID-19 status, age in years and sex. HLA class I and class II types, where available, came from metadata supplied by the sample provider rather than from assay-based typing.

The collaborating institutions used their own protocols to collect whole blood in K2EDTA tubes. For TCRbeta analysis, collaborators shipped samples as frozen whole blood, isolated PBMCs, or DNA extracted from either of those sample types. What the research found in general, with its limitations: The quantity of clinical and demographic metadata differed by source and by participant and was supplied without curation.

The V and J ends are trimmed by 3 bases and 9 bases, leaving 12 bases between them. CDR1 and CDR2 were assigned from the germline V gene (reference sequence) as LNHNV and YYDKDF. The CDR3 covers 13 residues, taking in both the cysteine and the phenylalanine. The kept DNA is CDR3 alone, 39 bases in frame from the first base. TCRbeta CDR3 regions were amplified from genomic DNA by means of the immunoSEQ Assay, a bias-controlled multiplex PCR. In the source study's methods: Within the assay, amplification of reference gene primers was used to estimate how many nucleated cells each sample contained. Sequence reads were collapsed and filtered to measure the absolute abundance of every unique TCRbeta CDR3 rearrangement. Productive Simpson clonality was computed per sample as the square root of Simpson's diversity index over productive rearrangements. Drawn from immuneACCESS, this table holds only the in-frame rearrangements with V and J called that TCRdb kept. Clones are partly lost; checked studies trace under half to an unresolved V gene and leave the rest unexplained. Clonal size and the V and J genes are those of that table, whereas D and trimming came from the DNA. The sample table contains roughly 48,000 clones; only one count was recorded for approximately 83% of them. The ten largest make up roughly 50% of the sample.

Of note for this clone: Its antigen has not been determined. There are no base qualities to consult, and no much larger clone falls within one base.

Recombination linked TRBV15 to TRBJ1-5; the D gene cannot be named for sure. The sample comprised peripheral blood. This receptor was taken from a man between 65 and 85 years old with acute or convalescent COVID-19. CDR3 loop: CATSSDSVGPQHF. In nucleotides, the sequence is TGTGCCACCAGCAGTGACTCGGTGGGGCCCCAGCATTTT.